This TCR beta chain originates from a study of blood T cell repertoires in COVID-19. The germline gives CDR1 SGHNT, CDR2 YYREEE (reference sequence). Trimming at V came to 0 bases and at J to 5 bases, leaving 5 bases not matched to a gene. The CDR3 is 15 residues long. TCRdb keeps only in-frame clones here, not all; method: immunoSEQ multiplex PCR. There are some 200,000 clones in the sample; about four fifths occur only once, and around 10% lies in the top ten. V is TRBV5-4 and J is TRBJ2-5; the match to TRBD2 covers 9 bases. The origin of this receptor is a woman between 35 and 50 years old with COVID-19, enrolled during active disease. Sequenced: peripheral blood. The CDR3 coding sequence is TGTGCCAGCAGCTTGGAGGGGACTAGCTATGAGACCCAGTACTTC. It is translated as CASSLEGTSYETQYF.